This TCR beta chain was profiled in a study of cytomegalovirus exposure and HLA in healthy donors. About this clone itself: Its antigen is unknown.

Study-wide points: First-cohort TCR clusters tended to co-occur in the approximately 130 validation repertoires, a later analysis found. Among TCR sequences, most were rare, though some public TCRs appeared in many donors. For cytomegalovirus status, the classifier reportedly gave diagnoses with high specificity and sensitivity.

The protocol was immunoSEQ multiplex PCR, while the TCRdb copy is restricted to in-frame clones and leaves out a portion. The table includes about 360,000 clones, 86% detected once. Separate from the roughly 720-subject first cohort was the approximately 130-subject validation cohort, to which the donors belonged. The CDR3 runs 15 residues. The V gene's germline CDR1 is MDHEN and CDR2 SYDVKM. The ends were cut back, 2 bases at V and 3 bases at J, with 13 bases in the middle. This sequence was found in a woman younger than 35 in good health and CMV-seronegative. The sequenced sample consisted of PBMCs. This sequence joins TRBV28 and TRBJ1-2, with D unresolved. CDR3 sequence (DNA): TGTGCCAGCAGTTTAGGAGTTGGCGCGTACTATGGCTACACCTTC. Its protein product is CASSLGVGAYYGYTF.